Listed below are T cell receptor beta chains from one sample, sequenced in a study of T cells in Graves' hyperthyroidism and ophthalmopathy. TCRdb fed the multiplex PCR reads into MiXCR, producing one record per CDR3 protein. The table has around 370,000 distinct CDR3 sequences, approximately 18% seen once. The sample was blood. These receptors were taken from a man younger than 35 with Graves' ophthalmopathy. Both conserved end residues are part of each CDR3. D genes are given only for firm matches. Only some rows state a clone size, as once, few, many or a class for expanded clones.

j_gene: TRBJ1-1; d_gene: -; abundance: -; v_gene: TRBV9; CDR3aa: CASSTRQDTEAFF; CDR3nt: TGTGCCAGCAGCACCCGACAAGACACTGAAGCTTTCTTT
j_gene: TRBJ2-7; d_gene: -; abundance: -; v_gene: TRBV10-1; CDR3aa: CASSGRLDEQYF; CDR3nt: TGCGCCAGCAGTGGCCGTCTCGACGAGCAGTACTTC
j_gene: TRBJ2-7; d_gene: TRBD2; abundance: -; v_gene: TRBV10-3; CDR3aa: CAISATSGLYEQYF; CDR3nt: TGTGCCATCAGTGCGACTAGCGGTCTCTACGAGCAGTACTTC
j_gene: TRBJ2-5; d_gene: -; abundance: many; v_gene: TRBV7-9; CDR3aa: CASSPGLNQETQYF; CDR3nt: TGTGCCAGCAGCCCCGGACTAAATCAAGAGACCCAGTACTTC
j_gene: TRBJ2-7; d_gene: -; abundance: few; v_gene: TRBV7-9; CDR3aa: CASCFGTTSYEQYF; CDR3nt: TGTGCCAGCTGCTTCGGTACAACCTCCTACGAGCAGTACTTC
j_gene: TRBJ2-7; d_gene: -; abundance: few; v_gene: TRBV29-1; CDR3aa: CSVEDGGRAYEQYF; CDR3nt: TGCAGCGTTGAAGATGGAGGCAGGGCCTACGAGCAGTACTTC
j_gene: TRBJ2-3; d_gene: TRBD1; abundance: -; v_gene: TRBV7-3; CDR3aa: CASSPKARTGEATDTQYF; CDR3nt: TGTGCCAGCTCACCCAAAGCTCGGACAGGGGAGGCCACAGATACGCAGTATTTT
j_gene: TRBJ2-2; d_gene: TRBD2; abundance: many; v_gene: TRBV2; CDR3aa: CASSAPGGGYTGELFF; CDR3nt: TGTGCCAGCAGCGCCCCCGGCGGGGGGTACACCGGGGAGCTGTTTTTT
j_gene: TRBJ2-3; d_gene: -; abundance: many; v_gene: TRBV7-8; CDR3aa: CASSSGPQMDTQYF; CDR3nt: TGTGCCAGCAGCTCGGGACCCCAGATGGATACGCAGTATTTT
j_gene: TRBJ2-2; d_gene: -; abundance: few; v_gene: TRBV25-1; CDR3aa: CASRLPGNTGELFF; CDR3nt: TGTGCCAGCAGGTTGCCAGGGAACACCGGGGAGCTGTTTTTT
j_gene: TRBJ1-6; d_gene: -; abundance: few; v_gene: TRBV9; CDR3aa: CASSPEGTVNSPLHF; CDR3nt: TGTGCCAGCAGCCCAGAGGGGACGGTCAATTCACCCCTCCACTTT
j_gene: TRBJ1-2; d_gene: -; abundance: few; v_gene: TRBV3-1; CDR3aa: CASSPRSQGSYGYTF; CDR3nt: TGTGCCAGCAGCCCGCGCTCCCAGGGCTCCTATGGCTACACCTTC
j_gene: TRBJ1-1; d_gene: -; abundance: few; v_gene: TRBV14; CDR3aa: CASSQEIENEAFF; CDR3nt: TGTGCCAGCAGCCAAGAAATCGAGAATGAAGCTTTCTTT
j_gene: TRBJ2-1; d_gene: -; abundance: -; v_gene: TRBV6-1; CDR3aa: CASRKTGWQFF; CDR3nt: TGTGCCAGCAGGAAGACAGGTTGGCAGTTCTTC
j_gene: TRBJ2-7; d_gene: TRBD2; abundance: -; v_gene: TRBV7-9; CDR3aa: CASSRDSSGGHTYEQYF; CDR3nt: TGTGCCAGCAGTCGGGACTCTAGCGGGGGCCACACCTACGAGCAGTACTTC
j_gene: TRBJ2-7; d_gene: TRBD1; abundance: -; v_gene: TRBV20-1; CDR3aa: CSARAQGDYEQYF; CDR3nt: TGCAGTGCTAGAGCCCAGGGGGACTACGAGCAGTACTTC
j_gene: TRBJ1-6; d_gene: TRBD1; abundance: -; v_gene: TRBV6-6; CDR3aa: CASSYSDRADLHF; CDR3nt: TGTGCCAGCAGTTACTCGGACAGGGCGGATCTCCACTTT
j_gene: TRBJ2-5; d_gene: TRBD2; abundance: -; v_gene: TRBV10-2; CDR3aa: CASAVGGGSETQYF; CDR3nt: TGCGCCAGCGCTGTGGGCGGGGGGTCGGAGACCCAGTACTTC